One sample yielded the 27 T cell receptor beta chains listed below, sequenced in a study of shared T cell receptors in the human thymus. The table came from immunoSEQ multiplex PCR; TCRdb's copy has only in-frame clones and leaves some out. The repertoire has hundreds of thousands of clones, about 89% of them found once; the top ten carry 0.009% to 0.0095%. These data were likewise used in another study, on human thymus T cells.

Sequenced material: thymocytes. All receptors derive from a boy in the first two years of life with a congenital heart defect.

In this sample, this clone turned up a few times. V gene TRBV5-4 combines with J gene TRBJ2-1, with D perhaps TRBD2 (5 bases). The CDR3 is 12 residues long. Trimming removed 5 bases at V and 3 bases at J, with 6 bases between. CDR1 SGHNT and CDR2 YYREEE come from the germline V gene (reference sequence). In DNA form, the CDR3 reads TGTGCCAGCAGGGGGAGCTACAATGAGCAGTTCTTC. Its protein product is CASRGSYNEQFF.

This chain uses TRBV12-5 with TRBJ1-4; 7 bases match TRBD1. V gave up 7 bases and J gave up 16 bases; unmatched junction bases: 6. There are 10 residues in the CDR3. The V gene's germline CDR1 is LGHNT and CDR2 FRNRAP. CDR3 region: CASELGGWFF. The CDR3 coding sequence is TGTGCTAGTGAGTTAGGGGGCTGGTTTTTT.

The rearrangement uses TRBV7-9 and TRBJ2-2; TRBD2 agrees at 12 bases. V shed 4 bases and J 6 bases; nucleotides not matched to a gene: 9. Germline lookup yields CDR1 SEHNR and CDR2 FQNEAQ (reference sequence). The CDR3 consists of 17 residues. In DNA, the CDR3 is TGTGCCAGCAGCTCTGCCGGGCTAGCGGGGGGGCCCGGGGAGCTGTTTTTT. Translating gives CASSSAGLAGGPGELFF.

This sequence joins TRBV9 and TRBJ1-1; D is unclear. CDR1 and CDR2 (germline): SGDLS, YYNGEE. The ends were cut back, 3 bases at V and 1 base at J, with 13 bases in the middle. The CDR3 is made up of 15 amino acids. The CDR3 loop is CASSALERSNTEAFF. DNA for the CDR3: TGTGCCAGCAGCGCCCTGGAGAGGTCGAACACTGAAGCTTTCTTT.

This sequence joins TRBV29-1 and TRBJ2-5; D remains ambiguous. Per the germline V gene, CDR1 is SQVTM and CDR2 is ANQGSEA. The V end was cut by 2 bases, the J end by 1 base, with 5 bases between. The CDR3 is 12 amino acids. The CDR3: CSVEPIQETQYF. The CDR3 region has the DNA TGCAGCGTTGAACCAATCCAAGAGACCCAGTACTTC.

The count of this clone is one. The chain uses TRBV9 and TRBJ1-2; TRBD1 matches at 7 bases. V gave up 5 bases and J gave up 2 bases; unmatched junction bases: 6. Germline-derived CDR1 and CDR2 are SGDLS and YYNGEE. CDR3 length: 14 residues. CDR3 bases: TGTGCCAGCAGGCCCTCGACAGGGAACTATGGCTACACCTTC. Encoded protein: CASRPSTGNYGYTF.

CDR3: CASSFVPLRGNQPQHF. The CDR3 bases are TGTGCCAGCAGTTTCGTTCCCCTTCGAGGCAATCAGCCCCAGCATTTT. This chain links TRBV28 with TRBJ1-5; D ambiguous. This CDR3 is built from 16 residues. Germline CDR1 MDHEN, CDR2 SYDVKM. V was clipped by 3 bases and J by 2 bases, with 14 bases between them. The whole variable domain, remainder taken from reference TRBV28 and TRBJ1-5, is DVKVTQSSRYLVKRTGEKVFLECVQDMDHENMFWYRQDPGLGLRLIYFSYDVKMKEKGDIPEGYSVSREKKERFSLILESASTNQTSMYLCASSFVPLRGNQPQHFGDGTRLSIL.

This chain uses TRBV5-5 with TRBJ2-7, with TRBD2 matching over 12 bases. V lost 0 bases, J lost 4 bases, and 5 bases stayed unmatched. Germline V gives CDR1 SGHKS, CDR2 YYEKEE (reference sequence). The CDR3 is 16 amino acids. This CDR3 reads CASSLAPSGREYEQYF. In DNA, the CDR3 is TGTGCCAGCAGCTTGGCCCCTAGCGGGAGGGAATACGAGCAGTACTTC.

This clone occurred once. This rearrangement joins TRBV9 to TRBJ2-1; 9 bases agree with TRBD1. The CDR3 covers 16 residues. CDR1 SGDLS and CDR2 YYNGEE come from the germline V gene. V lost 7 bases and J lost 4; bases outside the gene matches: 12. CDR3 bases: TGTGCCAGCGGCCACTTCCGGGACAGGGAATACAATGAGCAGTTCTTC. It is translated as CASGHFRDREYNEQFF.

This clone was counted a few times. The chain recombines TRBV19 with TRBJ1-5, with D possibly matching TRBD1 (5 bases). Germline CDR1 is LNHDA and CDR2 is SQIVND (reference sequence). V was clipped by 3 bases and J by 5 bases, with 20 bases between them. The CDR3 has 17 residues. The CDR3 DNA reads as TGTGCCAGTAGTATTAGATTACAGGATTTCATGCATCAGCCCCAGCATTTT. As protein: CASSIRLQDFMHQPQHF.

The chain uses TRBV18 and TRBJ1-1; 9 bases match TRBD1. The CDR3 consists of 16 residues. V gave up 3 bases and J gave up 7 bases; unmatched junction bases: 12. Germline values: CDR1 KGHSH, CDR2 LQKENI. The CDR3 loop is CASSPFPNRGRGEAFF. The CDR3 DNA is TGTGCCAGCTCACCGTTCCCGAACAGGGGGCGCGGTGAAGCTTTCTTT.

The chain employs TRBV14 and TRBJ2-2, with unresolved D. Deletions cut 3 bases from V and 6 bases from J, with 20 bases between. Germline V gene data show CDR1 as SGHDN and CDR2 as FVKESK. This CDR3 is 17 amino acids long. The CDR3: CASSHLLRAQTPGELFF. CDR3 DNA sequence: TGTGCCAGCAGCCACCTTCTCCGAGCCCAAACCCCCGGGGAGCTGTTTTTT.

The V call is TRBV2, the J call TRBJ1-1; D may be TRBD1 (5 bases). This CDR3 is built from 14 residues. With 8 bases removed from V and 2 bases from J, the gap between germline ends came to 15 bases. Germline V gene lookup returns CDR1 SNHLY and CDR2 FYNNEI. CDR3 region: CASPKDKVNTEAFF. In DNA, the CDR3 is TGTGCCAGCCCTAAGGACAAGGTCAACACTGAAGCTTTCTTT. Together with reference TRBV2 and TRBJ1-1, the CDR3 gives the full variable domain: EPEVTQTPSHQVTQMGQEVILRCVPISNHLYFYWYRQILGQKVEFLVSFYNNEISEKSEIFDDQFSVERPDGSNFTLKIRSTKLEDSAMYFCASPKDKVNTEAFFGQGTRLTVV.

The chain uses TRBV5-1 and TRBJ2-3, with 10 bases identical to TRBD1. Germline V gives CDR1 SGHRS, CDR2 YFSETQ. V shed 0 bases and J 7 bases; nucleotides not matched to a gene: 8. There are 16 residues in the CDR3. CDR3 DNA sequence: TGCGCCAGCAGCTTGGTCGGGACAGGGGCCGACTATACGCAGTATTTT. It is translated as CASSLVGTGADYTQYF.

The V call is TRBV6-4, the J call TRBJ2-5; 8 positions agree with TRBD2. Germline V gene lookup returns CDR1 MRHNA and CDR2 SNTAGT. The trim removed 5 bases at V and 2 bases at J, leaving 7 bases unmatched. The CDR3 runs 15 residues. DNA for the CDR3: TGTGCCAGCAGTAATATAGCGGGGCCGCAAGAGACCCAGTACTTC. It codes for CASSNIAGPQETQYF.

The gene calls are TRBV2 and TRBJ2-1; 15 positions match TRBD2. Germline CDR1 is SNHLY and CDR2 is FYNNEI. The CDR3 extends over 15 amino acids. Losses at the gene ends were 8 bases for V and 5 bases for J; bases not matched to a gene: 4. The CDR3 is CASCGTSGRNNEQFF. CDR3 sequence (DNA): TGTGCCAGCTGTGGGACTAGCGGGAGGAACAATGAGCAGTTCTTC.

CDR3 sequence: CASSPGDTTLRTHNEQFF. The CDR3 coding sequence is TGTGCCAGCTCACCTGGGGACACGACTCTACGAACTCACAATGAGCAGTTCTTC. The chain has TRBV18 and TRBJ2-1; TRBD1 is a possible D gene (6 bases). With 3 bases removed from V and 5 bases from J, the gap between germline ends came to 23 bases. CDR1 and CDR2 (germline): KGHSH, LQKENI. The CDR3 runs to 18 residues.

The V and J genes are TRBV20-1 and TRBJ2-1, with D perhaps TRBD2 (6 bases). There are 10 residues in the CDR3. The germline gives CDR1 DFQATT, CDR2 SNEGSKA (reference sequence). The CDR3 DNA reads as TGCAGGACTAGTTTAAATGAGCAGTTCTTC. Its translation: CRTSLNEQFF.

The chain links TRBV5-1 to TRBJ1-1, with TRBD1 as a possible D gene (5 bases). Germline CDR1 is SGHRS and CDR2 is YFSETQ. The V and J ends lost 2 bases and 3 bases respectively, with 20 bases between them. The CDR3 has 17 residues. The CDR3 here is CASSLRPGRERDTEAFF. For the CDR3, the DNA is TGCGCCAGCAGCTTACGACCGGGCAGGGAAAGAGACACTGAAGCTTTCTTT.

CDR3 DNA sequence: TGCGCCAGCAGCTTGCCTAGCGGGAGGGTCACCGGGGAGCTGTTTTTT. Translation gives CASSLPSGRVTGELFF. V gene TRBV5-1 combines with J gene TRBJ2-2; 12 bases map to TRBD2. The ends lost 1 base at V and 4 bases at J; junction bases unmatched: 2. This CDR3 is 16 amino acids long. The germline V gene encodes CDR1 SGHRS and CDR2 YFSETQ.

J is TRBJ2-7 and V is TRBV6-5; TRBD1 is a possible D gene (5 bases). This CDR3 comprises 13 residues. Germline V gene lookup returns CDR1 MNHEY and CDR2 SVGAGI. V was clipped by 7 bases and J by 1 base, with 11 bases between them. The CDR3 loop reads CASIQAGSYEQYF. DNA of the CDR3: TGTGCCAGCATTCAGGCAGGGTCCTACGAGCAGTACTTC.

This chain joins TRBV10-3 and TRBJ2-7; 7 bases line up with TRBD1. Germline V CDR1 and CDR2: ENHRY, SYGVKD. This CDR3 has 17 residues. J lost 6 bases, V lost 0 bases, and 14 bases had no gene match. This CDR3 reads CAISESIEHYRGGEQYF. DNA of the CDR3: TGTGCCATCAGTGAGTCGATCGAACACTACAGGGGTGGCGAGCAGTACTTC.

The CDR3 sequence is CASTRTGEDTEAFF. CDR3 nucleotides: TGTGCCAGCACCCGGACAGGGGAAGACACTGAAGCTTTCTTT. The chain carries TRBV7-9 and TRBJ1-1; 9 bases are a match to TRBD1. Germline V gene sequence: CDR1 SEHNR, CDR2 FQNEAQ (reference sequence). The J segment lost 3 bases and the V segment lost 7 bases, leaving 6 bases of the junction unmatched. The CDR3 sequence is 14 residues long.

CDR3 region: CASSQLPGFTEAFF. The CDR3, as DNA: TGCGCCAGCAGCCAACTTCCGGGGTTCACTGAAGCTTTCTTT. The chain couples TRBV4-3 to TRBJ1-1, with D unclear. The V end lost 2 bases, the J end lost 4 bases, and 11 bases lay between the germline ends. Germline values: CDR1 LGHNA, CDR2 YSLEER. This CDR3 contains 14 residues.

This chain connects TRBV4-1 to TRBJ1-4; TRBD1 agrees at 7 bases. Unmatched junction bases numbered 2, after V lost 5 bases and J lost 2 bases. CDR1 is MGHRA and CDR2 is YSYEKL in the germline V gene. This CDR3 spans 14 amino acids. Here the CDR3 DNA reads TGCGCCAGCAGCTCCAGGGGGACTAATGAAAAACTGTTTTTT. Protein: CASSSRGTNEKLFF.

The V and J genes are TRBV7-2 and TRBJ2-7; 9 bases are a match to TRBD2. The CDR3 length is 16 residues. Germline CDR1 reads SGHTA; CDR2 reads FQGNSA. With V trimmed by 0 bases and J by 3 bases, 6 bases remained unmatched. In DNA, the CDR3 is TGTGCCAGCAGCTTAGCAGGGCGGGAGGGCCACTACGAGCAGTACTTC. It translates to CASSLAGREGHYEQYF.

The CDR3 DNA reads as TGCGCCAGCAGCCCCCTGGTGGCGCGCCCACGGGAGATTCCCGAGAACACCGGGGAGCTGTTTTTT. Amino acids: CASSPLVARPREIPENTGELFF. This chain links TRBV4-1 with TRBJ2-2, with D maybe TRBD2 (6 bases). Germline CDR1 and CDR2: MGHRA and YSYEKL. CDR3 size: 22 residues. Trimming took off 4 bases at V and 1 base at J, with 31 bases between the two ends.